The entry that follows covers one T cell receptor beta chain sequence. The sample is drawn from a study of blood T cell repertoires in COVID-19. Produced via immunoSEQ multiplex PCR; TCRdb's table is partial and in-frame only. Of fewer than 110,000 clones in the sample, 85% were seen once. Material: peripheral blood. The clonotype comes from a woman aged 70-85 years with active or convalescent COVID-19.

This chain's CDR3 is CASNQLAGGLNTQYF. The CDR3 bases are TGTGCCAGTAACCAACTAGCGGGAGGTTTGAATACGCAGTATTTT. The genes are TRBV19 and TRBJ2-3; 12 nucleotides match TRBD2. From germline, CDR1 is LNHDA and CDR2 SQIVND (reference sequence). The V and J ends lost 7 bases and 7 bases, in that order; junction bases with no gene match: 9. The CDR3 covers 15 residues.